This T cell receptor (beta chain) was found in a study of blood T cell repertoires in COVID-19. The protocol was immunoSEQ multiplex PCR, while the TCRdb copy is restricted to in-frame clones and leaves out a portion. The table includes around 130,000 clones, more than 70% detected once. This CDR3 contains 15 residues. J gave up 5 bases and V 8 bases, and 10 bases lay outside the gene matches. CDR1 MDHEN and CDR2 SYDVKM come from the germline V gene. The clonotype originates from a man aged 60-69 years with acute or convalescent COVID-19. This chain uses TRBV28 with TRBJ2-2, with TRBD1 matching over 8 bases. Sequencing was done on a sample of peripheral blood. In DNA, the CDR3 is TGTGCCAGCGGGTCAGGGGGCGCAGGTACCGGGGAGCTGTTTTTT. It translates to CASGSGGAGTGELFF.